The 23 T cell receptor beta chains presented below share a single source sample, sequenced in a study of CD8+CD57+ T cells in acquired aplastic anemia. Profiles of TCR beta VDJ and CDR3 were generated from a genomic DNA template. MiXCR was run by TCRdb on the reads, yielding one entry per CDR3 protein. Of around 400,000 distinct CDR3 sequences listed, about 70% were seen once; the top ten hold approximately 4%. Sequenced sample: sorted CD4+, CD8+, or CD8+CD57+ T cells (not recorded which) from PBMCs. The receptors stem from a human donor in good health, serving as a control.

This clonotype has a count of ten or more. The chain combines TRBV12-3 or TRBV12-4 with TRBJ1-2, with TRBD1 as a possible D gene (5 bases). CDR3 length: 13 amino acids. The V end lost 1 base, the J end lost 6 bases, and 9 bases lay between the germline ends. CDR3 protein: CASSLVAGHGYTF. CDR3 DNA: TGTGCCAGCAGTTTAGTGGCAGGGCATGGCTACACCTTC.

CDR3: CASSRGGGNTDTQYF. For the CDR3, the DNA is TGTGCCAGCAGCCGAGGCGGGGGGAACACAGATACGCAGTATTTT. V is TRBV7-2 and J is TRBJ2-3; 8 nucleotides align to TRBD2. There are 15 residues in the CDR3. Germline CDR1 is SGHTA and CDR2 is FQGNSA. J lost 2 bases, V lost 5 bases, and 6 bases had no gene match.

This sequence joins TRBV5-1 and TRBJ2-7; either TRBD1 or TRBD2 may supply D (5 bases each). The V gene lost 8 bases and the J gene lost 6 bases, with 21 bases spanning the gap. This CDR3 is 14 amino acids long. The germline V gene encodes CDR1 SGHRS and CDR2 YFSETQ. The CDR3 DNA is TGCGCCAGGGGACCGGACACTGGGCCTTCCGAGCAGTACTTC. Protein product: CARGPDTGPSEQYF.

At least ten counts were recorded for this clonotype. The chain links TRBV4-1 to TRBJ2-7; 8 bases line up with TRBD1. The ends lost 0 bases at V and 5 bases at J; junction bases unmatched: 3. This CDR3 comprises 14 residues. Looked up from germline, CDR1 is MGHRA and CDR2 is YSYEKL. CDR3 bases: TGCGCCAGCAGCCAAGATAGGACAGGGAACGAGCAGTACTTC. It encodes CASSQDRTGNEQYF.

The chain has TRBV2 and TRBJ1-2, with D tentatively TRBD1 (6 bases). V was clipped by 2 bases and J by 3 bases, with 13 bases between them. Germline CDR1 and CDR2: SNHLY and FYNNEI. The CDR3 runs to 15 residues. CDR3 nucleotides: TGTGCCAGCAGTGAAACTAACAGGGCTCACTATGGCTACACCTTC. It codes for CASSETNRAHYGYTF. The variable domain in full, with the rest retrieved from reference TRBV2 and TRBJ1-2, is EPEVTQTPSHQVTQMGQEVILRCVPISNHLYFYWYRQILGQKVEFLVSFYNNEISEKSEIFDDQFSVERPDGSNFTLKIRSTKLEDSAMYFCASSETNRAHYGYTFGSGTRLTVV.

This chain's CDR3 is CASSVGAALSPLHYF. DNA of the CDR3: TGTGCCAGCAGCGTCGGGGCCGCCCTCTCACCCCTCCACTACTTC. The chain has TRBV7-6 and TRBJ2-7; D may be TRBD1 or TRBD2 (5 bases each). The CDR3 extends over 15 amino acids. The V and J ends lost 5 bases and 13 bases respectively, with 27 bases between them. Per the germline V gene, CDR1 is SGHVS and CDR2 is FNYEAQ. Full variable domain (remainder filled in from reference TRBV7-6 and TRBJ2-7): GAGVSQSPRYKVTKRGQDVALRCDPISGHVSLYWYRQALGQGPEFLTYFNYEAQQDKSGLPNDRFSAERPEGSISTLTIQRTEQRDSAMYRCASSVGAALSPLHYFGPGTRLTVT.

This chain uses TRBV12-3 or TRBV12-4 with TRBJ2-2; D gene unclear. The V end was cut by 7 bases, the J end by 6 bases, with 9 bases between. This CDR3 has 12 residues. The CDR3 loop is CASTYLPGELFF. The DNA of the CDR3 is TGTGCCAGCACCTACTTACCCGGGGAGCTGTTTTTT.

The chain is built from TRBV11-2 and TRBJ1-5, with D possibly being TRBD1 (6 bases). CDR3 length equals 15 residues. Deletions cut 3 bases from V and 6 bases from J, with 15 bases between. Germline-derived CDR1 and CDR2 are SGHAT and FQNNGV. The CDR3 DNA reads TGTGCCAGCAGCTTCCGCCACAGGGATTCTCAGCCCCAGCATTTT. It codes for CASSFRHRDSQPQHF.

CDR3 bases: TGTGCCTGGAGTGTACCCCGGACAGCCCGAAAACAGCCCCAGCATTTT. Its protein product is CAWSVPRTARKQPQHF. V is TRBV30 and J is TRBJ1-5, with a tentative D call TRBD1 (6 bases). Germline loops: CDR1 GTSNPN, CDR2 SVGIG (reference sequence). This CDR3 spans 16 amino acids. V lost 0 bases and J lost 7, with 19 bases in between.

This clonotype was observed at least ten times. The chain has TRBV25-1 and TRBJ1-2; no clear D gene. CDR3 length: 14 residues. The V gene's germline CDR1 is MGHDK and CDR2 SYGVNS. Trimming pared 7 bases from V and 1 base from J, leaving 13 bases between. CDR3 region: CASTSSGSNYGYTF. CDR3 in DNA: TGTGCCAGCACTTCATCGGGAAGTAACTATGGCTACACCTTC.

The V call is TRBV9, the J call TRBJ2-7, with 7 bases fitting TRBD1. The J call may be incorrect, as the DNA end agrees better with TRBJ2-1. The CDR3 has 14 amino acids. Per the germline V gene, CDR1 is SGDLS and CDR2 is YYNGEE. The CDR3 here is CASSAGDRVSEQFF. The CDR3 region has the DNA TGTGCCAGCAGCGCAGGAGACAGGGTTTCCGAGCAGTTCTTC.

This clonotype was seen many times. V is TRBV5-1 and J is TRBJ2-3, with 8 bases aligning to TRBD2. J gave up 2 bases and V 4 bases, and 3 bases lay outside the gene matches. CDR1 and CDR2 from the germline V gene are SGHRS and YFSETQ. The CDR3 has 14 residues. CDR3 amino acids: CASSPGGATDTQYF. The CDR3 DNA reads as TGCGCCAGCAGCCCCGGGGGGGCCACAGATACGCAGTATTTT.

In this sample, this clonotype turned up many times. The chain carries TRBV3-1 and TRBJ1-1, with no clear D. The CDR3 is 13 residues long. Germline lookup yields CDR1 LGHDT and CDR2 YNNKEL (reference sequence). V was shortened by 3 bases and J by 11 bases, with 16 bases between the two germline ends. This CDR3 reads CASSHPELRTAFF. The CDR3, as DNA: TGTGCCAGCAGCCATCCCGAACTGCGCACGGCTTTCTTT.

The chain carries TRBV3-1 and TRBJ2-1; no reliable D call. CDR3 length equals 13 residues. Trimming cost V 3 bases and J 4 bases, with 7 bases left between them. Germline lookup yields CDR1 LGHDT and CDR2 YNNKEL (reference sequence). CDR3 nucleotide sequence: TGTGCCAGCAGCCATGATCTTTACAATGAGCAGTTCTTC. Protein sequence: CASSHDLYNEQFF.

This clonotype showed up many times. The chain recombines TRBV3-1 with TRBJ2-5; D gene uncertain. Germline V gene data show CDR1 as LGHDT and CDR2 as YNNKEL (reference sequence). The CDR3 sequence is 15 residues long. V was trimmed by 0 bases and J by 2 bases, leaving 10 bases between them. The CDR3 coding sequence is TGTGCCAGCAGCCAAGACGGGTCTAAGCAAGAGACCCAGTACTTC. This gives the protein CASSQDGSKQETQYF.

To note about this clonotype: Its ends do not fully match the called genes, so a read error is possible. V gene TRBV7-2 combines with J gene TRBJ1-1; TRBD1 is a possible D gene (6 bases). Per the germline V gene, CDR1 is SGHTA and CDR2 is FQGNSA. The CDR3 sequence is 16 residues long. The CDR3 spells CASNDRSGLGNPEAFF. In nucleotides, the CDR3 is TGTGCCAGCAATGACAGGAGCGGATTGGGGAACCCTGAAGCTTTCTTT.

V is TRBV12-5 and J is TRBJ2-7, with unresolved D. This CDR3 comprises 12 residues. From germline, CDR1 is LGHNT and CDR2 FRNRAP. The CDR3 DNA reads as TGTGCCAGCACCGGGTCGTCCTACGAGCAGTACTTC. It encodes CASTGSSYEQYF.

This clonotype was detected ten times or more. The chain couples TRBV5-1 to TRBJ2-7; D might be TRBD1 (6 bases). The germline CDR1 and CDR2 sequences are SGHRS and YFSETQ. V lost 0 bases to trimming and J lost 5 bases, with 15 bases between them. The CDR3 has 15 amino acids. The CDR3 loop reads CASSLVGGFSDEQYF. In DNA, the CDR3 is TGCGCCAGCAGCTTGGTAGGGGGTTTTAGCGACGAGCAGTACTTC.

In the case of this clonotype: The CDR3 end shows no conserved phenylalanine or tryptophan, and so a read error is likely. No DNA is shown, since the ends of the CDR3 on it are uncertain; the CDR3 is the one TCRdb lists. The CDR3 loop is CASSEYGEGYTFGS. This chain connects TRBV2 to TRBJ2-1; no check of the table's D call, TRBD2, against the DNA was made. A total of 14 residues make up the CDR3, ends included. Germline CDR1 SNHLY, CDR2 FYNNEI.

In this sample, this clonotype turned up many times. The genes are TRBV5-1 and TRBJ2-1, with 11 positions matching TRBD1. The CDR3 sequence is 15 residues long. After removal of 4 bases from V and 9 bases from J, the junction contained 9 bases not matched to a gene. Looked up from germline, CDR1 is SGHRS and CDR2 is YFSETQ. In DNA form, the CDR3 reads TGCGCCAGCAGCCAGACCGGACAGGGGGCCATTGAGCAGTTCTTC. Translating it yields CASSQTGQGAIEQFF.

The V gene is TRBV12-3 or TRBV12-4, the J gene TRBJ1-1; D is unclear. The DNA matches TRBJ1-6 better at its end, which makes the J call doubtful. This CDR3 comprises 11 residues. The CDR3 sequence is CASARGSPLHF. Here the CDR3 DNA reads TGTGCCAGCGCTCGTGGTTCACCCCTCCACTTT.

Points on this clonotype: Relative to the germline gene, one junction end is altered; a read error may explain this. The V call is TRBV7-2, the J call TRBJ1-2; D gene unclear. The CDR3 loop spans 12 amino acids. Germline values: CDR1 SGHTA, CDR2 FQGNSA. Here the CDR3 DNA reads TGTGCCAGCAGCGTTAATGGCTATGGCTACAACTTC. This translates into CASSVNGYGYNF.

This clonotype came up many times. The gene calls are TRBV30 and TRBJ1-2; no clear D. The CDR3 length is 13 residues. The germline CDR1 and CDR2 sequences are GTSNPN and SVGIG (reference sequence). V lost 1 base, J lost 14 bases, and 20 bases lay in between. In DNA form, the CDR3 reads TGTGCCTGGAGTGAAGACGCGTCCTCTCATAGTACCTTC. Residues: CAWSEDASSHSTF.